The rows below give T cell receptor beta chains drawn from one sample of a study of blood T cell repertoires in COVID-19. Sequenced by immunoSEQ multiplex PCR; TCRdb stores in-frame clones only, minus some. Altogether 180,000 or so clones are present, approximately 88% being singletons, with the ten largest covering roughly 6.7%. Sequencing used peripheral blood. These receptors originate from a middle-aged man with acute or convalescent COVID-19. CDR3s include the opening cysteine and the closing phenylalanine or tryptophan. D genes are given only for firm matches. Clone size, where shown, is once, few, many, or a class for clones that have expanded.

j_call: TRBJ1-2
clone_size: few
d_call: -
v_call: TRBV4-3
cdr3_nt: TGCGCCAGCAGCCAAGCCTCGGGAGGGAGAGCTAACTATGGCTACACCTTC
cdr3_aa: CASSQASGGRANYGYTF

j_call: TRBJ2-1
clone_size: -
d_call: TRBD2
v_call: TRBV14
cdr3_nt: TGTGCCAGCAGCCAAGGAGTACTAGCGGGGGGGCACAATGAGCAGTTCTTC
cdr3_aa: CASSQGVLAGGHNEQFF

j_call: TRBJ2-2
clone_size: -
d_call: TRBD2
v_call: TRBV11-1
cdr3_nt: TGTGCCAGCAGCTTAACTACTAGCGGGGGGACCGGGGAGCTGTTTTTT
cdr3_aa: CASSLTTSGGTGELFF

j_call: TRBJ1-6
clone_size: -
d_call: -
v_call: TRBV5-1
cdr3_nt: TGCGCCAGCAGCTTGGGGGGGGAGTCACCCCTCCACTTT
cdr3_aa: CASSLGGESPLHF

j_call: TRBJ1-2
clone_size: -
d_call: -
v_call: TRBV6-1
cdr3_nt: TGTGCCAGCAGTGAATCAGGTCCTGGACAGACCTATGGCTACACCTTC
cdr3_aa: CASSESGPGQTYGYTF

j_call: TRBJ2-3
clone_size: -
d_call: -
v_call: TRBV19
cdr3_nt: TGTGCCAGTAGCCCGTTCCGGAGCGTTCCAGATACGCAGTATTTT
cdr3_aa: CASSPFRSVPDTQYF

j_call: TRBJ2-5
clone_size: -
d_call: -
v_call: TRBV7-2
cdr3_nt: TGTGCCAGCAGCTCAGCCCGGGGGTCCCAAGAGACCCAGTACTTC
cdr3_aa: CASSSARGSQETQYF

j_call: TRBJ1-1
clone_size: -
d_call: TRBD1
v_call: TRBV18
cdr3_nt: TGTGCCAGCTCGGACAGGGGGGGGAACACTGAAGCTTTCTTT
cdr3_aa: CASSDRGGNTEAFF

j_call: TRBJ2-1
clone_size: -
d_call: TRBD2
v_call: TRBV5-4
cdr3_nt: TGTGCCAGCAGCCCCACGTCGAAGCGGGGGGATGAGCAGTTCTTC
cdr3_aa: CASSPTSKRGDEQFF

j_call: TRBJ2-7
clone_size: -
d_call: TRBD1
v_call: TRBV7-2
cdr3_nt: TGTGCCAGCAGCCCGGGGAACCCAGGGGGTGGCGAGCAGTACTTC
cdr3_aa: CASSPGNPGGGEQYF

j_call: TRBJ1-2
clone_size: -
d_call: -
v_call: TRBV27
cdr3_nt: TGTGCCAGCAGTTCTATGAGCTCATTGACAGGCGGCTATGGCTACACCTTC
cdr3_aa: CASSSMSSLTGGYGYTF

j_call: TRBJ1-6
clone_size: once
d_call: -
v_call: TRBV10-2
cdr3_nt: TGCGCCAGCTTGGCGAACGGGGTCTATAATTCACCCCTCCACTTT
cdr3_aa: CASLANGVYNSPLHF

j_call: TRBJ2-5
clone_size: -
d_call: -
v_call: TRBV24-1
cdr3_nt: TGTGCCACCAGTGATCCGAGTGGGGGCTGGGAGACCCAGTACTTC
cdr3_aa: CATSDPSGGWETQYF

j_call: TRBJ1-1
clone_size: -
d_call: -
v_call: TRBV18
cdr3_nt: TGTGCCAGCTCACAAACAGGTGACACTGAAGCTTTCTTT
cdr3_aa: CASSQTGDTEAFF

j_call: TRBJ2-1
clone_size: -
d_call: TRBD1
v_call: TRBV5-1
cdr3_nt: TGCGCCAGCAGCTTGGAGGGACAGGGTAGGAATGAGCAGTTCTTC
cdr3_aa: CASSLEGQGRNEQFF

j_call: TRBJ2-5
clone_size: -
d_call: TRBD1
v_call: TRBV7-9
cdr3_nt: TGTGCCAGCAGCCCCCAGGCGACAGGGTGGTTGGAGACCCAGTACTTC
cdr3_aa: CASSPQATGWLETQYF

j_call: TRBJ2-7
clone_size: -
d_call: -
v_call: TRBV4-3
cdr3_nt: TGCGCCAGCAGCCATACTGGAGTAGACGAGCAGTACTTC
cdr3_aa: CASSHTGVDEQYF

j_call: TRBJ2-3
clone_size: -
d_call: TRBD1
v_call: TRBV5-5
cdr3_nt: TGTGCCAGCAGCTTGTCACAGGGGAGTGATACGCAGTATTTT
cdr3_aa: CASSLSQGSDTQYF

j_call: TRBJ1-2
clone_size: -
d_call: -
v_call: TRBV23-1
cdr3_nt: TGCGCCAGCAGTCACCCGACGAGGGGGAACTATGGCTACACCTTC
cdr3_aa: CASSHPTRGNYGYTF

j_call: TRBJ1-5
clone_size: -
d_call: -
v_call: TRBV4-1
cdr3_nt: TGCGCCAGCAGCCAAGATAGAGATCAGCCCCAGCATTTT
cdr3_aa: CASSQDRDQPQHF

j_call: TRBJ2-7
clone_size: -
d_call: TRBD1
v_call: TRBV5-1
cdr3_nt: TGCGCCAGCAGCACAGGGGCCTACGAGCAGTACTTC
cdr3_aa: CASSTGAYEQYF

j_call: TRBJ2-2
clone_size: few
d_call: TRBD1
v_call: TRBV7-2
cdr3_nt: TGTGCCAGCAGCCCAACAGGGGCAAGCGGCGGGGAGCTGTTTTTT
cdr3_aa: CASSPTGASGGELFF

j_call: TRBJ2-7
clone_size: -
d_call: -
v_call: TRBV24-1
cdr3_nt: TGTGCCACCAGGGACTACTCTCAGGAGCAGTACTTC
cdr3_aa: CATRDYSQEQYF

j_call: TRBJ2-3
clone_size: -
d_call: TRBD2
v_call: TRBV5-6
cdr3_nt: TGTGCCAGCTGGACTAGCGGGGTCACCTTGGATACGCAGTATTTT
cdr3_aa: CASWTSGVTLDTQYF

j_call: TRBJ2-3
clone_size: -
d_call: TRBD1
v_call: TRBV5-1
cdr3_nt: TGCGCCAGCAGCCTCCGGGACAGGGGGCCCACAGATACGCAGTATTTT
cdr3_aa: CASSLRDRGPTDTQYF

j_call: TRBJ2-7
clone_size: -
d_call: TRBD1
v_call: TRBV7-8
cdr3_nt: TGTGCCAGCAGCATGGGACAGGGGGCCTACGAGCAGTACTTC
cdr3_aa: CASSMGQGAYEQYF

j_call: TRBJ1-1
clone_size: -
d_call: -
v_call: TRBV10-3
cdr3_nt: TGTGCCATCAGTGTGTCGGGCACCACGAACACTGAAGCTTTCTTT
cdr3_aa: CAISVSGTTNTEAFF

j_call: TRBJ1-5
clone_size: -
d_call: TRBD1
v_call: TRBV6-2/TRBV6-3
cdr3_nt: TGTGCCAGCAGTGCAGATAGGGGGCACAATCAGCCCCAGCATTTT
cdr3_aa: CASSADRGHNQPQHF

j_call: TRBJ2-2
clone_size: -
d_call: -
v_call: TRBV10-2
cdr3_nt: TGCGCCAGCAGTGAATTCAGGGGCACCGGGGAGCTGTTTTTT
cdr3_aa: CASSEFRGTGELFF

j_call: TRBJ2-7
clone_size: -
d_call: TRBD1
v_call: TRBV6-6
cdr3_nt: TGTGCCAGCAGTTCGACGACAGGGGACGAGCAGTACTTC
cdr3_aa: CASSSTTGDEQYF

j_call: TRBJ2-3
clone_size: -
d_call: -
v_call: TRBV11-2
cdr3_nt: TGTGCCAGCACCGAACCGAGCCGCACAGATACGCAGTATTTT
cdr3_aa: CASTEPSRTDTQYF

j_call: TRBJ1-2
clone_size: -
d_call: -
v_call: TRBV4-3
cdr3_nt: TGCGCCAGCAGCCTAAGGACTACTAACTATGGCTACACCTTC
cdr3_aa: CASSLRTTNYGYTF

j_call: TRBJ2-5
clone_size: -
d_call: TRBD2
v_call: TRBV9
cdr3_nt: TGTGCCAGCAGCCCGACGATAGCGGGGGGGCCGGGTCAAGAGACCCAGTACTTC
cdr3_aa: CASSPTIAGGPGQETQYF

j_call: TRBJ2-7
clone_size: few
d_call: -
v_call: TRBV3-1/TRBV3-2
cdr3_nt: TGTGCCAGCAGCCAGGGCACAACTGGGCGCGAGCAGTACTTC
cdr3_aa: CASSQGTTGREQYF

j_call: TRBJ2-1
clone_size: -
d_call: TRBD1
v_call: TRBV10-3
cdr3_nt: TGTGCCATCAGGGGGGGGACAGGGGAATATGAGCAGTTCTTC
cdr3_aa: CAIRGGTGEYEQFF

j_call: TRBJ2-3
clone_size: -
d_call: -
v_call: TRBV10-1
cdr3_nt: TGCGCCAGCAGTGAGAATAGGCCGTCGGCGGCGGATACGCAGTATTTT
cdr3_aa: CASSENRPSAADTQYF